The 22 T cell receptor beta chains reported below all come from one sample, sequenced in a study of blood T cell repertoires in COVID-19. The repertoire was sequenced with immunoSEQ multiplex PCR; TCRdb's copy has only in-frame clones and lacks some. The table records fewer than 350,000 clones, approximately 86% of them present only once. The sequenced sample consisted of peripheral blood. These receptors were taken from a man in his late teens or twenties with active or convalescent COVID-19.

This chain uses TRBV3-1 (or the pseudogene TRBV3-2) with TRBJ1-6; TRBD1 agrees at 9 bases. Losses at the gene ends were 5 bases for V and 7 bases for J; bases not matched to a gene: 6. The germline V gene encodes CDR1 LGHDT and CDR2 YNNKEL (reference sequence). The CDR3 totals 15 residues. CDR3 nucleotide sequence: TGTGCCAGCAGCGAGGCCGGGACAGGGAATTCACCCCTCCACTTT. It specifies CASSEAGTGNSPLHF.

The CDR3 DNA reads as TGTGCCAGCAGCCTCAACGGTGGACACCTCGAAAAACTGTTTTTT. Translating gives CASSLNGGHLEKLFF. J is TRBJ1-4 and V is TRBV7-9; tentatively, D is TRBD1 (5 bases). This CDR3 comprises 15 residues. Germline V gives CDR1 SEHNR, CDR2 FQNEAQ (reference sequence). V was shortened by 5 bases and J by 8 bases, with 18 bases between the two germline ends.

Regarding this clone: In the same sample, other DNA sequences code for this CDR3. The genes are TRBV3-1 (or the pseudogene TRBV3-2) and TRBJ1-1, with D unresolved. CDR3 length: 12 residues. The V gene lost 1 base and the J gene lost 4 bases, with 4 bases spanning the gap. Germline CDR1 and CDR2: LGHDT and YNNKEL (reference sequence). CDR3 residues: CASSQGGTEAFF. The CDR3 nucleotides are TGTGCCAGCAGCCAAGGAGGCACTGAAGCTTTCTTT.

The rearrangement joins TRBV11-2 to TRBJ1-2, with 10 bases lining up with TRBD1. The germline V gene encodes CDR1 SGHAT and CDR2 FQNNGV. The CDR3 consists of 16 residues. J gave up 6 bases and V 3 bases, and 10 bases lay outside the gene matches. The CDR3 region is CASSLSSPDRGHGYTF. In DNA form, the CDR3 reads TGTGCCAGCAGCTTGAGTTCGCCCGACAGGGGGCATGGCTACACCTTC.

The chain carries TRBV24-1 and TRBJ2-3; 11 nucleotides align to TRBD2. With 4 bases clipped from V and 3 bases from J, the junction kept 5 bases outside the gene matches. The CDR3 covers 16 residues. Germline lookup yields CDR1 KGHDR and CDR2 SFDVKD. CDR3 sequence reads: CATSESSGGLTDTQYF. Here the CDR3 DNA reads TGTGCCACCAGTGAATCTAGCGGGGGGTTGACAGATACGCAGTATTTT.

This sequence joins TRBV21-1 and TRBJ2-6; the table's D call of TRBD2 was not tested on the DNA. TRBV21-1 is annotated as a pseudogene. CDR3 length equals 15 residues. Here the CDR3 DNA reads TGTGCCAGCAGCAAAGAGCACTCTGGGGCCAACGTCCTGACTTTC. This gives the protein CASSKEHSGANVLTF.

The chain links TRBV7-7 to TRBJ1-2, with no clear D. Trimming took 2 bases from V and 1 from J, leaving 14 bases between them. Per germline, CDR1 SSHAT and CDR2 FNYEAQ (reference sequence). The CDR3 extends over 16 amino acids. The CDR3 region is CASSLRWAQLNYGYTF. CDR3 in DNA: TGTGCCAGCAGCTTAAGGTGGGCGCAGCTTAACTATGGCTACACCTTC.

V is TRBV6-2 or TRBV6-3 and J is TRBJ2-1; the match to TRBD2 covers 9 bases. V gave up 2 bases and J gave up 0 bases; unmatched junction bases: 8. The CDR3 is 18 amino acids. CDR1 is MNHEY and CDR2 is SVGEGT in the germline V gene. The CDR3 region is CASSYISGGLGSYNEQFF. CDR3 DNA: TGTGCCAGCAGTTACATCAGCGGGGGGCTAGGCTCCTACAATGAGCAGTTCTTC.

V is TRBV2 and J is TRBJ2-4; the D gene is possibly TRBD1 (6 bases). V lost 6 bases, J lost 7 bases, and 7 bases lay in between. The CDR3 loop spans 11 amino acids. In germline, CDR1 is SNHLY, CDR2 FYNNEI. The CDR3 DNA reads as TGTGCCAGCAGGGACAGTAACATTCAGTACTTC. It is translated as CASRDSNIQYF.

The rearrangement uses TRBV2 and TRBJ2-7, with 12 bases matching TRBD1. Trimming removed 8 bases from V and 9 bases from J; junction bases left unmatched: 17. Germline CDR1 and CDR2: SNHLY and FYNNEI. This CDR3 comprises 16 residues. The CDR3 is CASLLESGTGGRGQYF. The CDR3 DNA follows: TGTGCCAGCTTATTGGAATCCGGGACAGGGGGCCGAGGGCAGTACTTC.

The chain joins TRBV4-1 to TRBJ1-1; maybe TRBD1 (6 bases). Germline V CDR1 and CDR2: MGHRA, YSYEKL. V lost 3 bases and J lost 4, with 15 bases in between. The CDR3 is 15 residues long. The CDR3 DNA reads TGCGCCAGCAGCCAGCTCTACAGGGTCGGCACTGAAGCTTTCTTT. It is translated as CASSQLYRVGTEAFF.

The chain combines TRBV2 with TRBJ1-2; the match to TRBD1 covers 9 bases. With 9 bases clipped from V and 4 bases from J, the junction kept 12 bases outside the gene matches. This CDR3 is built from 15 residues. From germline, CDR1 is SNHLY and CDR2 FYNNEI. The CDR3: CARGARDRAPYGYTF. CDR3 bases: TGTGCCAGGGGGGCTAGGGACAGGGCTCCCTATGGCTACACCTTC. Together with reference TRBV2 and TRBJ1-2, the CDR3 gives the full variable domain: EPEVTQTPSHQVTQMGQEVILRCVPISNHLYFYWYRQILGQKVEFLVSFYNNEISEKSEIFDDQFSVERPDGSNFTLKIRSTKLEDSAMYFCARGARDRAPYGYTFGSGTRLTVV.

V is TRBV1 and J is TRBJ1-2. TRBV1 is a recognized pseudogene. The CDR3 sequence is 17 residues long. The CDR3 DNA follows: TGCACCAGCAGCCAAGAGCTGGAGGCACTCGCTAACTATGGCTACACCTTC. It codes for CTSSQELEALANYGYTF.

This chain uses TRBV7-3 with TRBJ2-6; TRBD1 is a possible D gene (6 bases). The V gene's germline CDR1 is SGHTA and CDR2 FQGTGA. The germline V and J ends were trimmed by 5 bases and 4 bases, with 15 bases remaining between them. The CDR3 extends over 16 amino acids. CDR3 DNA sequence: TGTGCCAGCAGCCTACCTACAGGGAACGGGGCCAACGTCCTGACTTTC. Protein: CASSLPTGNGANVLTF.

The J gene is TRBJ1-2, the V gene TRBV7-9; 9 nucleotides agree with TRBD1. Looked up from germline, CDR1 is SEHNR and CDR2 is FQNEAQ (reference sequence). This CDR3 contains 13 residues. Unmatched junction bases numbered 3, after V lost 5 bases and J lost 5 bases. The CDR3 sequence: CASSRGTGYGYTF. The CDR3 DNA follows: TGTGCCAGCAGCCGAGGGACAGGGTATGGCTACACCTTC.

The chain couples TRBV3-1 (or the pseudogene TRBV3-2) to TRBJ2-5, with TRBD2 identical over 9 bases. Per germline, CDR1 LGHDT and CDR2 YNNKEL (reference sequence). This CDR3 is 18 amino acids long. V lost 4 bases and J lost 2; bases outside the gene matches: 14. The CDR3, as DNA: TGTGCCAGCAGCCTAAGGCCACGAGCGGGGGGTATACAAGAGACCCAGTACTTC. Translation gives CASSLRPRAGGIQETQYF.

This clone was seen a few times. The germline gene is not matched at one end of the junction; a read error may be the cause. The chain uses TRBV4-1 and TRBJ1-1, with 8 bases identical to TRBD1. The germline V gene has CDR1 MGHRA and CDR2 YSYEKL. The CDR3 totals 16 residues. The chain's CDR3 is CASSQGGWTGRGEAFF. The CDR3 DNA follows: TGCGCCAGCAGTCAAGGGGGCTGGACAGGGAGAGGTGAAGCTTTCTTT.

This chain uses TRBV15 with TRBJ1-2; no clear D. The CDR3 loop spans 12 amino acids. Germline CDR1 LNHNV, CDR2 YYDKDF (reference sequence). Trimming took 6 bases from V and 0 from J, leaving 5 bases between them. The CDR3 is CATRAPNYGYTF. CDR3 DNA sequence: TGTGCCACCAGGGCACCTAACTATGGCTACACCTTC.

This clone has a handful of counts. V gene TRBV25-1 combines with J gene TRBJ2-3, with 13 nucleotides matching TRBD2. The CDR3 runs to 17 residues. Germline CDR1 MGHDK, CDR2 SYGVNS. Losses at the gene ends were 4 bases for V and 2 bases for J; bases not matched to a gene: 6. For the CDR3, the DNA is TGTGCCAGCAGTGTCAAGACTAGCGGGGGGACCACAGATACGCAGTATTTT. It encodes CASSVKTSGGTTDTQYF.

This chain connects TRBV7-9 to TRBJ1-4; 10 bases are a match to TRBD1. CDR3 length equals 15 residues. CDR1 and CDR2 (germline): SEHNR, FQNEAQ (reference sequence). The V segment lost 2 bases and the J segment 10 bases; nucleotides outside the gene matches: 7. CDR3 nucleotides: TGTGCCAGCAGCTTAACCGACAGGGGGCAGGGAAAACTGTTTTTT. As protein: CASSLTDRGQGKLFF.

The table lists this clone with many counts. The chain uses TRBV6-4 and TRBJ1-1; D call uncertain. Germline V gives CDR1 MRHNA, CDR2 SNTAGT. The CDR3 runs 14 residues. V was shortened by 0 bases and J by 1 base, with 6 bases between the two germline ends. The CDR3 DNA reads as TGTGCCAGCAGTGACTCTCCAGAGAACACTGAAGCTTTCTTT. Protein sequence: CASSDSPENTEAFF.

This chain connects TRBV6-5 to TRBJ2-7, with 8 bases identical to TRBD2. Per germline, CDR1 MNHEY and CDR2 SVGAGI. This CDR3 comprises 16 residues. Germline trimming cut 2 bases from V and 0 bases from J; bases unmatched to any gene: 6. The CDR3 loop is CASSYPGREASYEQYF. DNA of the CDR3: TGTGCCAGCAGTTACCCCGGGAGGGAAGCCTCCTACGAGCAGTACTTC.